The 32 T cell receptor beta chains below all came from one sample that was sequenced in a study of T cells in localized non-small cell lung cancer. Generated by immunoSEQ multiplex PCR, the TCRdb table keeps only in-frame clones and is missing some. The table lists approximately 47,000 clones, about 86% of them singletons. The source material was PBMCs, sampled before any cancer treatment. The receptors were sampled from a man between 40 and 75 years old with stage II lung adenocarcinoma.

The chain has TRBV19 and TRBJ2-2; no definite D call. This CDR3 spans 14 amino acids. Germline V gene sequence: CDR1 LNHDA, CDR2 SQIVND (reference sequence). Trimming shortened V by 10 bases and J by 0 bases, and 12 bases separated the two germline ends. The CDR3: CATQALSNTGELFF. The CDR3 bases are TGTGCCACCCAGGCCCTATCGAACACCGGGGAGCTGTTTTTT.

The genes are TRBV6-9 and TRBJ2-5; TRBD1 matches at 8 bases. J lost 3 bases, V lost 7 bases, and 4 bases had no gene match. The CDR3 is 13 residues long. CDR1 is MNHGY and CDR2 is SVAAGI in the germline V gene. The CDR3 here is CASKPGQEETQYF. CDR3 coding DNA: TGTGCCAGCAAACCGGGACAGGAAGAGACCCAGTACTTC.

This clone was seen a few times. The V and J genes are TRBV6-5 and TRBJ1-2; TRBD1 agrees at 8 bases. V shed 8 bases and J 5 bases; nucleotides not matched to a gene: 10. This CDR3 has 14 residues. CDR1 and CDR2 (germline): MNHEY, SVGAGI. This chain's CDR3 is CASGGTGGSYGYTF. In nucleotides, the CDR3 is TGTGCCAGCGGGGGGACAGGAGGAAGTTATGGCTACACCTTC.

This clone appeared a few times. The chain uses TRBV4-2 and TRBJ1-4; 10 bases agree with TRBD1. Trimming took 0 bases from V and 8 from J; bases not matched to a gene: 0. Germline V gene data show CDR1 as LGHNA and CDR2 as YNFKEQ. The CDR3 covers 14 residues. The CDR3 DNA follows: TGTGCCAGCAGCCAAGAGGGACAGGGGGAAAAACTGTTTTTT. Translating it yields CASSQEGQGEKLFF.

The gene calls are TRBV12-2 and TRBJ2-3; the D call of TRBD1 is as the table states it, not checked on the DNA. TRBV12-2 is a pseudogene segment. The CDR3 has 18 amino acids. CDR3 nucleotides: TGTGCAAGTCGCTTAGAATTGAGCGGCAGGGGGCAGACAGATACGCAGTATTTT. This translates into CASRLELSGRGQTDTQYF.

This clone has a single count. The V and J genes are TRBV4-1 and TRBJ1-5; 9 positions agree with TRBD1. CDR1 is MGHRA, CDR2 YSYEKL, per germline. The J segment lost 7 bases and the V segment lost 0 bases, leaving 19 bases of the junction unmatched. CDR3 length equals 20 residues. The CDR3 sequence: CASSQDGPRDNRGQEQPQHF. The CDR3 DNA is TGCGCCAGCAGCCAAGATGGACCACGGGATAACAGGGGGCAGGAACAGCCCCAGCATTTT.

By frequency in the sample, this clone is medium-sized (0.01 to 0.1%). The gene calls are TRBV19 and TRBJ1-1, with D possibly TRBD1 on 6 matching bases. This CDR3 is built from 16 residues. V was clipped by 5 bases and J by 0 bases, with 16 bases between them. Germline CDR1 is LNHDA and CDR2 is SQIVND (reference sequence). Here the CDR3 reads CASSPEGHLLNTEAFF. The DNA for the CDR3 is TGTGCCAGTAGTCCCGAGGGACACCTTCTGAACACTGAAGCTTTCTTT.

The DNA for the CDR3 is TGCACCAGCCTGGACAGGGGAAATGAAAAACTGTTTTTT. Its protein is CTSLDRGNEKLFF. The V call is TRBV1, the J call TRBJ1-4; TRBD1, the table's D call, lacks a check against the DNA. TRBV1 is a known pseudogene. The CDR3 is 13 amino acids.

This chain joins TRBV12-5 and TRBJ2-3; the D is unclear. The length of the CDR3 is 16 residues. Germline V CDR1 and CDR2: LGHNT, FRNRAP. The V gene lost 0 bases and the J gene lost 3 bases, with 13 bases spanning the gap. DNA for the CDR3: TGTGCTAGTGGTTTGGTCCTTCACTCCCCAACAGATACGCAGTATTTT. This translates into CASGLVLHSPTDTQYF.

V usage is TRBV29-1 and J usage is TRBJ2-7, with 8 positions matching TRBD1. Per the germline V gene, CDR1 is SQVTM and CDR2 is ANQGSEA. CDR3 length equals 12 residues. The J segment lost 6 bases and the V segment lost 2 bases, leaving 3 bases of the junction unmatched. CDR3 nucleotide sequence: TGCAGCGTTGAAACAGGGGGAAGCGAGCAGTACTTC. Amino acids: CSVETGGSEQYF.

In this sample, this clone turned up once. This chain uses TRBV10-3 with TRBJ2-1, with D perhaps matching TRBD2 (7 bases). CDR1 and CDR2 (germline): ENHRY, SYGVKD. CDR3 length: 11 amino acids. The CDR3 nucleotides are TGTTCCGCGGGGGCTCACAATGAGCAGTTCTTC. Its translation: CSAGAHNEQFF.

The gene calls are TRBV21-1 and TRBJ2-2; the D call in the table, TRBD2, was not verified against the DNA. TRBV21-1 is a recognized pseudogene. The CDR3 runs 17 residues. The CDR3, as DNA: TGTGCCAGCAGCAATGGACATACTAGCGGGGACACCGGGGAGCTGTTTTTT. Translated: CASSNGHTSGDTGELFF.

This rearrangement joins TRBV5-1 to TRBJ2-5; a possible D gene is TRBD1 (6 bases). Judging by the DNA end, TRBJ2-7 fits better; the J call may be wrong. The CDR3 has 13 residues. Germline values: CDR1 SGHRS, CDR2 YFSETQ. The CDR3 spells CASSEDRAYEQYF. The CDR3, as DNA: TGCGCCAGCAGCGAGGACAGAGCCTACGAGCAGTACTTC.

CDR3 coding DNA: TGTGCCAGCAGTCACTCACCCGGCAATGAGCAGTTCTTC. Its translation: CASSHSPGNEQFF. The chain has TRBV11-3 and TRBJ2-1; D not resolved. V was clipped by 6 bases and J by 6 bases, with 12 bases between them. Germline-derived CDR1 and CDR2 are SGHNT and YENEEA. The CDR3 is made up of 13 amino acids.

V usage is TRBV10-3 and J usage is TRBJ2-3, with 11 bases fitting TRBD1. Germline trimming cut 10 bases from V and 4 bases from J; bases unmatched to any gene: 7. CDR1 and CDR2 (germline): ENHRY, SYGVKD. This CDR3 is built from 14 residues. CDR3 bases: TGTGCCACCGGACGGGACAGGGGGTCAGATACGCAGTATTTT. Translation: CATGRDRGSDTQYF.

The CDR3 reads CASSVGQFTEAFF. DNA for the CDR3: TGTGCCAGCAGCGTAGGTCAGTTCACTGAAGCTTTCTTT. J is TRBJ1-1 and V is TRBV9; D is ambiguous. The length of the CDR3 is 13 residues. Germline V gives CDR1 SGDLS, CDR2 YYNGEE. V lost 0 bases and J lost 4, with 7 bases in between.

The V and J genes are TRBV6-1 and TRBJ2-1; D possibly matches TRBD1 or TRBD2 (6 bases each). CDR3 length: 14 residues. Germline values: CDR1 MNHNS, CDR2 SASEGT. V was pared by 6 bases and J by 3 bases, with 12 bases between. Here the CDR3 DNA reads TGTGCCAGCAGGGGGGGCGTTTACTACAATGAGCAGTTCTTC. Amino acids: CASRGGVYYNEQFF.

The V call is TRBV7-2, the J call TRBJ2-3; 7 bases fit TRBD2. The CDR3 is 16 amino acids. From germline, CDR1 is SGHTA and CDR2 FQGNSA. The ends lost 6 bases at V and 5 bases at J; junction bases unmatched: 14. CDR3 DNA: TGTGCCAGCAGACACAGACGACATGGGGAGGGAGATACGCAGTATTTT. The encoded protein is CASRHRRHGEGDTQYF.

The chain employs TRBV9 and TRBJ2-1; 8 bases align to TRBD1. The CDR3 is 16 amino acids. The trim removed 0 bases at V and 4 bases at J, leaving 6 bases unmatched. Germline V gives CDR1 SGDLS, CDR2 YYNGEE. The CDR3 sequence is CASSVEGTGAYNEQFF. The CDR3 DNA is TGTGCCAGCAGCGTAGAAGGGACAGGCGCTTACAATGAGCAGTTCTTC.

The rearrangement joins TRBV5-6 to TRBJ1-2; weak D call: TRBD1 (5 bases). Germline V lookup: CDR1 SGHDT, CDR2 YYEEEE. V dropped 0 bases and J dropped 4 bases, with 16 bases sitting between them. The CDR3 loop spans 16 amino acids. The CDR3 region has the DNA TGTGCCAGCAGCTTGGATGGAGCGGGGGGGATCTATGGCTACACCTTC. Its protein product is CASSLDGAGGIYGYTF.

A few counts support this clone. The J gene is TRBJ1-6, the V gene TRBV18; tentative D call: TRBD1 (5 bases). V lost 5 bases, J lost 6 bases, and 26 bases lay in between. CDR1 is KGHSH, CDR2 LQKENI, per germline. The CDR3 spans 19 residues. In DNA, the CDR3 is TGTGCCAGCTCATCCGGGCCAGCCATCGACAGAGCTTTTAATTCACCCCTCCACTTT. Encoded protein: CASSSGPAIDRAFNSPLHF.

This sequence joins TRBV19 and TRBJ1-3, with 9 bases aligning to TRBD1. The CDR3 sequence is 13 residues long. CDR1 LNHDA and CDR2 SQIVND come from the germline V gene (reference sequence). V shed 5 bases and J 5 bases; nucleotides not matched to a gene: 1. The CDR3 reads CASSGTGRNTIYF. In DNA, the CDR3 is TGTGCCAGTAGTGGGACAGGGAGAAACACCATATATTTT.

The genes are TRBV30 and TRBJ1-3; perhaps TRBD1 as D (6 bases). Germline V CDR1 and CDR2: GTSNPN, SVGIG (reference sequence). The CDR3 is 14 residues long. With 0 bases removed from V and 4 bases from J, the gap between germline ends came to 10 bases. CDR3 in DNA: TGTGCCTGGAGTGTGGGGGGCATCGGAAACACCATATATTTT. Encoded protein: CAWSVGGIGNTIYF. The variable domain in full, with the rest retrieved from reference TRBV30 and TRBJ1-3, is SQTIHQWPATLVQPVGSPLSLECTVEGTSNPNLYWYRQAAGRGLQLLFYSVGIGQISSEVPQNLSASRPQDRQFILSSKKLLLSDSGFYLCAWSVGGIGNTIYFGEGSWLTVV.

This clone is medium-sized (0.01 to 0.1%) within its sample. This sample includes further DNA sequences coding for the same CDR3. J is TRBJ2-7 and V is TRBV5-1; D gene uncertain. Germline CDR1 and CDR2: SGHRS and YFSETQ. This CDR3 has 11 amino acids. Trimming left V 0 bases short and J 6 bases short, with 4 bases between. The CDR3 loop reads CASSLEGEQYF. Here the CDR3 DNA reads TGCGCCAGCAGCTTGGAGGGCGAGCAGTACTTC.

The J gene is TRBJ1-1, the V gene TRBV4-1; D remains ambiguous. CDR3 length equals 14 residues. V lost 1 base, J lost 1 base, and 7 bases lay in between. CDR1 and CDR2 from the germline V gene are MGHRA and YSYEKL. The CDR3 region is CASSQAPGNTEAFF. In DNA, the CDR3 is TGCGCCAGCAGCCAAGCACCAGGGAACACTGAAGCTTTCTTT.

The genes are TRBV7-8 and TRBJ2-5; TRBD2 aligns across 14 bases. The CDR3 contains 16 residues. Per the germline V gene, CDR1 is SGHVS and CDR2 is FQNEAQ. Unmatched junction bases numbered 6, after V lost 5 bases and J lost 4 bases. The CDR3 loop reads CASSPRTSGGIETQYF. CDR3 sequence (DNA): TGTGCCAGCAGCCCTAGGACTAGCGGGGGGATAGAGACCCAGTACTTC.

The chain employs TRBV11-1 and TRBJ2-5; 11 nucleotides agree with TRBD1. The CDR3 loop spans 16 amino acids. Germline CDR1 and CDR2: SGHAT and FQDESV (reference sequence). V was clipped by 4 bases and J by 2 bases; unmatched bases: 6. The CDR3 region has the DNA TGTGCCAGCAGCTCCTGGGACAGGGGGAGGCAAGAGACCCAGTACTTC. It codes for CASSSWDRGRQETQYF.

The V call is TRBV7-8, the J call TRBJ2-7; D possibly corresponds to TRBD2 (6 bases). CDR1 and CDR2 (germline): SGHVS, FQNEAQ. Trimming left V 5 bases short and J 3 bases short, with 17 bases between. This CDR3 region has 15 residues. DNA for the CDR3: TGTGCCAGCAGCCCATTGGCGACTAGTCTCTACGAGCAGTACTTC. It codes for CASSPLATSLYEQYF. The variable domain in full, completed from reference TRBV7-8 and TRBJ2-7, reads GAGVSQSPRYKVAKRGQDVALRCDPISGHVSLFWYQQALGQGPEFLTYFQNEAQLDKSGLPSDRFFAERPEGSVSTLKIQRTQQEDSAVYLCASSPLATSLYEQYFGPGTRLTVT.

This clone has just one count. The J gene is TRBJ1-6, the V gene TRBV11-3; weak D call: TRBD1 (5 bases). There are 14 residues in the CDR3. V dropped 2 bases and J dropped 13 bases, with 15 bases sitting between them. Germline values: CDR1 SGHNT, CDR2 YENEEA. CDR3: CASSLQPRALPLHF. In DNA, the CDR3 is TGTGCCAGCAGCTTACAGCCCAGGGCGCTTCCCCTCCACTTT.

This clone occurred once. V usage is TRBV19 and J usage is TRBJ1-3; possible D gene TRBD1, 6 bases. The length of the CDR3 is 17 residues. V lost 3 bases and J lost 1, with 16 bases in between. Per germline, CDR1 LNHDA and CDR2 SQIVND (reference sequence). CDR3 region: CASSISRRTESGNTIYF. In nucleotides, the CDR3 is TGTGCCAGTAGTATTTCCCGGAGGACAGAATCTGGAAACACCATATATTTT.

V and J are TRBV4-1 and TRBJ2-4; D perhaps matches TRBD1 (6 bases). This CDR3 region has 11 residues. Germline CDR1 reads MGHRA; CDR2 reads YSYEKL. V dropped 4 bases and J dropped 8 bases, with 6 bases sitting between them. CDR3 region: CASSPGDIQYF. CDR3 coding DNA: TGCGCCAGCAGCCCAGGGGACATTCAGTACTTC.

The V gene is TRBV9, the J gene TRBJ2-1, with 10 bases aligning to TRBD2. There are 15 residues in the CDR3. Unmatched junction bases numbered 5, after V lost 1 base and J lost 7 bases. Per germline, CDR1 SGDLS and CDR2 YYNGEE. In nucleotides, the CDR3 is TGTGCCAGCAGCGTAAGCGGGGGGGTAGGGAATGAGCAGTTCTTC. This codes for CASSVSGGVGNEQFF.